This T cell receptor (beta chain) was documented in a study of cytomegalovirus exposure and HLA in healthy donors. Study-level information: Ancestry clustering placed around 80% of over 300 genotyped donors in the Caucasian-associated cluster. Whole-study findings and limits: Per a later analysis, HLA-associated TCR beta chains showed more clonal expansion than other, equally common TCR beta chains. Several of the most significant clusters appeared linked to common viral pathogens, based on a later analysis.

In regard to this clone: Its antigen is not known. Distinct nucleotide sequences in the sample also encode this CDR3.

From germline, CDR1 is SGHVS and CDR2 FQNEAQ. The CDR3 spans 14 residues. The J segment lost 1 base and the V segment lost 3 bases, leaving 2 bases of the junction unmatched. The primer mix had 60 Vbeta and 13 Jbeta primers. Measured with immunoSEQ multiplex PCR; TCRdb has only the in-frame clones, and not every one. This sample yields 100,000 to 150,000 clones, of which about two thirds are seen a single time; about 2.6% belongs to the top ten. The sequenced sample was PBMCs. The TCR originated in an older woman in good health and CMV-seropositive. The V call is TRBV7-8, the J call TRBJ1-1, with TRBD1 identical over 7 bases. Here the CDR3 DNA reads TGTGCCAGCAGCTTGGGGACAGCGAACACTGAAGCTTTCTTT. Translation gives CASSLGTANTEAFF.